The next 6 T cell receptor beta chains were all read from a single sample in a study of T cell responses to AZD1222 COVID-19 vaccine. Clones were read by immunoSEQ multiplex PCR, and TCRdb kept only the in-frame ones, dropping some. This sample has about 200,000 clones, with 85% to 90% found just once. Sequenced material: peripheral blood, taken on day 0 of AZD1222 vaccination. All receptors come from an adult in good health.

This clone was recorded only once. The CDR3 DNA follows: TGTGCCAGTCTCGGCAGGGTCTATGGCTACACCTTC. This codes for CASLGRVYGYTF. The J gene is TRBJ1-2, the V gene TRBV28; D is perhaps TRBD1 (5 bases). Germline V gene lookup returns CDR1 MDHEN and CDR2 SYDVKM. The CDR3 is made up of 12 amino acids. Trimming took off 9 bases at V and 4 bases at J, with 12 bases between the two ends.

The chain uses TRBV4-1 and TRBJ1-1, with TRBD1 identical over 10 bases. CDR1 MGHRA and CDR2 YSYEKL come from the germline V gene. The CDR3 loop spans 16 amino acids. With V trimmed by 4 bases and J by 2 bases, 7 bases remained unmatched. CDR3 residues: CASSPRQGAPNTEAFF. In nucleotides, the CDR3 is TGCGCCAGCAGCCCTCGACAGGGGGCCCCCAACACTGAAGCTTTCTTT.

V and J are TRBV29-1 and TRBJ1-2, with unresolved D. The length of the CDR3 is 12 residues. Looked up from germline, CDR1 is SQVTM and CDR2 is ANQGSEA. The germline V and J ends were trimmed by 6 bases and 4 bases, with 12 bases remaining between them. CDR3 in amino acids: CSVVDGSYGYTF. CDR3 DNA: TGCAGCGTCGTTGATGGCAGCTATGGCTACACCTTC.

V gene TRBV5-1 combines with J gene TRBJ1-3; tentatively, D is TRBD1 (5 bases). Germline assignment: CDR1 SGHRS and CDR2 YFSETQ. Trimming removed 1 base at V and 0 bases at J, with 8 bases between. The CDR3 has 15 residues. The chain's CDR3 is CASSLTGLSGNTIYF. The CDR3 nucleotides read TGCGCCAGCAGCTTGACAGGTCTCTCTGGAAACACCATATATTTT.

This clone was seen only once. This chain connects TRBV4-1 to TRBJ2-7; maybe TRBD1 (6 bases). V lost 3 bases to trimming and J lost 1 base, with 19 bases between them. This CDR3 spans 17 amino acids. Germline CDR1 MGHRA, CDR2 YSYEKL. The CDR3 region is CASSQPTQGRGSYEQYF. CDR3 nucleotides: TGCGCCAGCAGCCAGCCCACCCAGGGGAGAGGGTCCTACGAGCAGTACTTC.

The chain combines TRBV18 with TRBJ2-5; TRBD1 is a possible D gene (6 bases). Per the germline V gene, CDR1 is KGHSH and CDR2 is LQKENI. CDR3 length: 14 amino acids. Trimming took 3 bases from V and 1 from J, leaving 9 bases between them. CDR3 nucleotide sequence: TGTGCCAGCTCACCCTGGACAGCCCAAGAGACCCAGTACTTC. Translated: CASSPWTAQETQYF.